The T cell receptor (beta chain) under discussion was sequenced for a study of T-cell reconstitution after alpha-beta-depleted transplantation in children (dated by TCRdb to the mid-2010s). For the study in its entirety: Using TCR repertoire profiling, the study followed T-cell immune reconstitution in a quantitative way in children after TCRalphabeta/CD19-depleted allogeneic hematopoietic cell transplantation. Beyond this particular receptor, the publication reports: In some patients, the high TCRbeta diversity seen at day 60 was put down to recipient T cells and intrathymic progenitors that had survived conditioning. Over the following months the frequencies of hyperexpanded clones went down, and after one year T-cell counts and TCRbeta diversity were mostly credited to newly produced T cells. Apparently early alphabetaT-cell count recovery about two months after transplant reportedly relied on only several hundred rapidly expanded clones derived from non-depleted graft cells.

Library generation was performed with PCR. Sequenced using an Illumina HiSeq 2500. Molecular barcoding was employed in the preparation of TCR libraries, with unique molecular identifiers being used to normalize TCRbeta repertoire quantification. TCRdb handled the public reads itself, with Q25 trimming in fastp and clone calling in MiXCR, and kept productive beta chains. Each entry is one CDR3 protein sequence, shown with its most common DNA and genes. Recorded for this sample are 550,000 to 800,000 distinct CDR3 sequences; less than 15% of them occurred a single time. Roughly 0.77% of the sample rests with the top ten. In its sample, this clonotype was seen many times. The specificity of this receptor is unknown. It has no much larger one-base neighbor in the sample; base qualities were not kept. In the paper's terms, the treatment or condition label means: allogeneic hematopoietic cell transplantation with graft depleted of TCRalphabeta T cells and CD19 B cells. TCRalphabeta/CD19-depleted allogeneic hematopoietic cell grafts were given to the transplant recipients, all of whom were children.

The CDR3 numbers 15 residues from cysteine through phenylalanine. Only the CDR3 part of the read is kept: 45 bases, read in frame from the first base. The germline V gene (reference sequence) yields MNHEY for CDR1 and SMNVEV for CDR2. The germline V end is reduced by 6 bases and the J end by 5 bases; junction bases left unmatched: 10. The V and J segments used are TRBV27 and TRBJ2-5, and 9 junction bases match TRBD2. This clonotype was obtained from a girl aged 2-10 years with congenital amegakaryocytic thrombocytopenia, due to receive a stem cell transplant. The starting material was PBMCs, obtained before TCRalphabeta/CD19-depleted stem cell transplant. The CDR3 is CASRQAGTSRETQYF. The sequenced DNA is TGTGCCAGCAGGCAAGCCGGGACTAGCAGGGAGACCCAGTACTTC.